A selection of T cell receptor beta chains follows, all from one sample in a study of T cells in Graves' hyperthyroidism and ophthalmopathy. TCRdb itself ran the multiplex PCR reads through MiXCR, one entry per CDR3 protein. The table has about 530,000 distinct CDR3 sequences, 17% seen once. The sample was blood. These receptors were taken from a woman younger than 35 with Graves' ophthalmopathy. CDR3s include the opening cysteine and the closing phenylalanine or tryptophan. D genes are given only for firm matches. Size is omitted from some rows. Given values are once, few, many or a class for expanded clones.

V gene: TRBV7-9
D gene: TRBD2
clone size: many
J gene: TRBJ2-1
CDR3 protein: CASSLAAGLAVYNEQFF
CDR3 DNA: TGTGCCAGCAGCTTAGCCGCGGGACTAGCGGTTTACAATGAGCAGTTCTTC

V gene: TRBV6-2/TRBV6-3
D gene: NA
clone size: NA
J gene: TRBJ2-3
CDR3 protein: CASNHLQRGPMGDTQYF
CDR3 DNA: TGTGCCAGCAACCATCTCCAACGGGGGCCAATGGGAGATACGCAGTATTTT

V gene: TRBV5-1
D gene: NA
clone size: many
J gene: TRBJ2-3
CDR3 protein: CASQLHAGDTQYF
CDR3 DNA: TGCGCCAGCCAGCTTCACGCCGGGGATACGCAGTATTTT

V gene: TRBV28
D gene: TRBD1
clone size: few
J gene: TRBJ1-5
CDR3 protein: CASSFRGQGWTQPQHF
CDR3 DNA: TGTGCCAGCAGTTTTCGGGGACAGGGGTGGACTCAGCCCCAGCATTTT

V gene: TRBV18
D gene: NA
clone size: many
J gene: TRBJ2-1
CDR3 protein: CASSPPEYNEQFF
CDR3 DNA: TGTGCCAGCTCACCACCAGAGTACAATGAGCAGTTCTTC

V gene: TRBV5-6
D gene: NA
clone size: many
J gene: TRBJ1-1
CDR3 protein: CASSSSWTENTEAFF
CDR3 DNA: TGTGCCAGCAGCTCGTCCTGGACAGAGAACACTGAAGCTTTCTTT

V gene: TRBV20-1
D gene: TRBD2
clone size: few
J gene: TRBJ2-3
CDR3 protein: CSARTGLANTDTQYF
CDR3 DNA: TGCAGTGCTAGGACGGGACTAGCGAACACAGATACGCAGTATTTT

V gene: TRBV18
D gene: NA
clone size: many
J gene: TRBJ1-1
CDR3 protein: CASSPGRGTEAFF
CDR3 DNA: TGTGCCAGCTCACCAGGCCGGGGCACTGAAGCTTTCTTT

V gene: TRBV3-1
D gene: TRBD2
clone size: many
J gene: TRBJ2-1
CDR3 protein: CASSQVSGGDGHNEQFF
CDR3 DNA: TGTGCCAGCAGCCAAGTGAGCGGGGGGGATGGCCACAATGAGCAGTTCTTC

V gene: TRBV20-1
D gene: NA
clone size: many
J gene: TRBJ2-1
CDR3 protein: CSAETEPSYNEQFF
CDR3 DNA: TGCAGTGCCGAAACCGAGCCTTCCTACAATGAGCAGTTCTTC

V gene: TRBV19
D gene: TRBD1
clone size: NA
J gene: TRBJ2-5
CDR3 protein: CASSPRTGGMGETQYF
CDR3 DNA: TGTGCCAGTAGTCCTCGGACAGGGGGCATGGGAGAGACCCAGTACTTC

V gene: TRBV28
D gene: TRBD1
clone size: many
J gene: TRBJ1-1
CDR3 protein: CASSPNPLDRGGTEAFF
CDR3 DNA: TGTGCCAGCAGTCCGAATCCCCTTGACAGGGGGGGCACTGAAGCTTTCTTT

V gene: TRBV11-2
D gene: TRBD1
clone size: few
J gene: TRBJ1-3
CDR3 protein: CASSPDRVGNTIYF
CDR3 DNA: TGTGCCAGCAGCCCCGACAGGGTTGGAAACACCATATATTTT